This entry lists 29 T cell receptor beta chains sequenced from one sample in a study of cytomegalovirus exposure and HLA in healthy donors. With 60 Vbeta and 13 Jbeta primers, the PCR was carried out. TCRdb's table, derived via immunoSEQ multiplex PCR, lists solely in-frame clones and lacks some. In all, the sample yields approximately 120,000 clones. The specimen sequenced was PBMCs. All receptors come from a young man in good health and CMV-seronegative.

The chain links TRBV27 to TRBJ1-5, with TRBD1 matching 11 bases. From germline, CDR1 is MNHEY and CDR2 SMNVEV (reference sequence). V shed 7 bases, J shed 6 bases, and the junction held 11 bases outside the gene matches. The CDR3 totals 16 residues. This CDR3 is CASNRRGQGVGQPQHF. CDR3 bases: TGTGCCAGCAACCGTCGGGGACAGGGGGTAGGTCAGCCCCAGCATTTT.

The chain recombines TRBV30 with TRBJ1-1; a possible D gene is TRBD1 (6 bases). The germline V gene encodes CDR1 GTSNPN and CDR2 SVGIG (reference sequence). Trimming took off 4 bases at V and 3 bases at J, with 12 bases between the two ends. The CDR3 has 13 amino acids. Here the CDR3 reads CAWKRQADTEAFF. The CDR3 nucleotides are TGTGCCTGGAAGAGACAGGCCGACACTGAAGCTTTCTTT.

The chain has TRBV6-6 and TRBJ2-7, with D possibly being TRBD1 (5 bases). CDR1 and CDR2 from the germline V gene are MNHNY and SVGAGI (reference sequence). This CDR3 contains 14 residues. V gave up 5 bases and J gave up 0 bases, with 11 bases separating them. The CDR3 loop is CASSRTQASYEQYF. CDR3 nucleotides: TGTGCCAGCAGTCGGACACAAGCCTCCTACGAGCAGTACTTC.

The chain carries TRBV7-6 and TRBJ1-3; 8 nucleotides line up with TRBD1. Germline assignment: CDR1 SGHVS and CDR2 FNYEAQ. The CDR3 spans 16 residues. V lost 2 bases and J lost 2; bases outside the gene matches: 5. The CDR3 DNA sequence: TGTGCCAGCAGCTTATCCACAGGGGGGGCTGGAAACACCATATATTTT. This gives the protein CASSLSTGGAGNTIYF.

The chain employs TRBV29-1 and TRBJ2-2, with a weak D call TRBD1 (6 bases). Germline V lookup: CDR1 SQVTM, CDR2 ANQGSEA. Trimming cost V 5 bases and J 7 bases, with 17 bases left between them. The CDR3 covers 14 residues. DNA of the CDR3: TGCAGCGTTCAACAGGGAAGTGTTGTCGGGGAGCTGTTTTTT. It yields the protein CSVQQGSVVGELFF.

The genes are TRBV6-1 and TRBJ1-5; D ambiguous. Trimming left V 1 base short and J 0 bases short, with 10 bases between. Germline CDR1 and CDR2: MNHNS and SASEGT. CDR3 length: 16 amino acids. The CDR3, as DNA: TGTGCCAGCAGTGAAGGTGGGAGGTATAGCAATCAGCCCCAGCATTTT. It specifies CASSEGGRYSNQPQHF.

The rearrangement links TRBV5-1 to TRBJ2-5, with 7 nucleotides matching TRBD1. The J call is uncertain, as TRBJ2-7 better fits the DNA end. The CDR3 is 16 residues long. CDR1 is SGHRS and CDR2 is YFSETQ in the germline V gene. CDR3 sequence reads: CASSLLGLGGAGEQYF. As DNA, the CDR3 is TGCGCCAGCAGCTTGCTGGGTTTAGGGGGCGCGGGCGAGCAGTACTTC.

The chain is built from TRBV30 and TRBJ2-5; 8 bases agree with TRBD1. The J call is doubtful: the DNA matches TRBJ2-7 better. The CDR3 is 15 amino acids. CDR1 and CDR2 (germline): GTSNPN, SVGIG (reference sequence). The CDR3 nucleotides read TGTGCCTGGAGTGTAGGTTGGGCAGGGGGCTTCGAGCAGTACTTC. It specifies CAWSVGWAGGFEQYF.

DNA for the CDR3: TGTGCCAGCATCTTAAGACTAGCGGGATCCTACGAGCAGTACTTC. Its protein product is CASILRLAGSYEQYF. The chain uses TRBV5-5 and TRBJ2-7; TRBD2 agrees at 11 bases. There are 15 residues in the CDR3. The junction had 6 bases not matched to a gene; V was cut back by 6 bases and J by 1 base. Germline CDR1 and CDR2: SGHKS and YYEKEE (reference sequence).

The chain's CDR3 is CASSGVDRVVATDTQYF. The CDR3 DNA reads as TGTGCCAGCAGCGGGGTTGACAGGGTAGTCGCCACAGATACGCAGTATTTT. The genes are TRBV5-6 and TRBJ2-3; 7 nucleotides line up with TRBD1. The CDR3 extends over 17 amino acids. Germline V lookup: CDR1 SGHDT, CDR2 YYEEEE. V was clipped by 4 bases and J by 2 bases; unmatched bases: 13.

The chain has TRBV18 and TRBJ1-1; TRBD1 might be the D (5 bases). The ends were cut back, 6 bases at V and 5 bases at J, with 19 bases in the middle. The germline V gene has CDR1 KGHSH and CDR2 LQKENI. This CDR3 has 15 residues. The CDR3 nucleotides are TGTGCCAGCTCCAGAGGCCGGCAGGGTGAGACTGAAGCTTTCTTT. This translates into CASSRGRQGETEAFF.

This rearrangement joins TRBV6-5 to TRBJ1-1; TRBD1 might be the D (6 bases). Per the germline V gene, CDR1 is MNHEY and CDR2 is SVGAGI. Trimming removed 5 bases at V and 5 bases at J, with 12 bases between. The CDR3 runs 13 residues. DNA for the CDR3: TGTGCCAGCAGTAGCGGACAGCGGACTGAAGCTTTCTTT. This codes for CASSSGQRTEAFF.

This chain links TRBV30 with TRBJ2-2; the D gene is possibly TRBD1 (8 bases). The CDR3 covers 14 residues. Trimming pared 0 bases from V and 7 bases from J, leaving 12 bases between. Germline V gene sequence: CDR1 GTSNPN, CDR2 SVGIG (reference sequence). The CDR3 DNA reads TGTGCCTGGAGTGTAACAGGGGGGGGCGGGGAGCTGTTTTTT. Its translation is CAWSVTGGGGELFF.

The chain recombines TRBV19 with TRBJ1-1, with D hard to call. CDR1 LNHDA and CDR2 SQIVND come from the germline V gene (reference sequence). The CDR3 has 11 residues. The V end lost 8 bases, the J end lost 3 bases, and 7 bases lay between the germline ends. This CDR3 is CASPPDTEAFF. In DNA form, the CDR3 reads TGTGCCAGTCCCCCGGACACTGAAGCTTTCTTT.

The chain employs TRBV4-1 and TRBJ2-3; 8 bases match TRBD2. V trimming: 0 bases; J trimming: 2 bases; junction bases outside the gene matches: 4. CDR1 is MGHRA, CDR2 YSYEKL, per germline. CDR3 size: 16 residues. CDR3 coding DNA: TGCGCCAGCAGCCAAGAATCACTAGCGGTCACAGATACGCAGTATTTT. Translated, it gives CASSQESLAVTDTQYF.

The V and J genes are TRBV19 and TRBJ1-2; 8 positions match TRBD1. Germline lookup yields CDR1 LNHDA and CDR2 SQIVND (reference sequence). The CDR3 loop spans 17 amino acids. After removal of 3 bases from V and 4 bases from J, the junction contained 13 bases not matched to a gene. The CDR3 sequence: CASSIPPNRGSGYGYTF. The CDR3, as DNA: TGTGCCAGTAGTATCCCCCCCAACAGGGGGTCTGGCTATGGCTACACCTTC.

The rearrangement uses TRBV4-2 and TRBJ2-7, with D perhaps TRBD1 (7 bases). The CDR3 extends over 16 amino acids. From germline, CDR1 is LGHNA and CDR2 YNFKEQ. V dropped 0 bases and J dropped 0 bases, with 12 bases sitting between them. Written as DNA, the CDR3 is TGTGCCAGCAGCCAAGATCGCGGGACAGCCTCCTACGAGCAGTACTTC. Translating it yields CASSQDRGTASYEQYF.

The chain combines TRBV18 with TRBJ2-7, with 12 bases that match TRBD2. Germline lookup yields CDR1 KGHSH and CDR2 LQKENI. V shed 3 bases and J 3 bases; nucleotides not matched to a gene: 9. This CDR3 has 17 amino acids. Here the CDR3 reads CASSPRLAGDSNYEQYF. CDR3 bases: TGTGCCAGCTCACCGAGACTAGCGGGAGACTCGAACTACGAGCAGTACTTC.

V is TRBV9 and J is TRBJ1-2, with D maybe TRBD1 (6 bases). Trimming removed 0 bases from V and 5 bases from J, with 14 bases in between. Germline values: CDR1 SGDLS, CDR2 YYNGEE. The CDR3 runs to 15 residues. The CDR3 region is CASSVATRTDYGYTF. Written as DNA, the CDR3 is TGTGCCAGCAGCGTAGCTACAAGGACAGATTATGGCTACACCTTC. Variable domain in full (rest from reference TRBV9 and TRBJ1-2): DSGVTQTPKHLITATGQRVTLRCSPRSGDLSVYWYQQSLDQGLQFLIQYYNGEERAKGNILERFSAQQFPDLHSELNLSSLELGDSALYFCASSVATRTDYGYTFGSGTRLTVV.

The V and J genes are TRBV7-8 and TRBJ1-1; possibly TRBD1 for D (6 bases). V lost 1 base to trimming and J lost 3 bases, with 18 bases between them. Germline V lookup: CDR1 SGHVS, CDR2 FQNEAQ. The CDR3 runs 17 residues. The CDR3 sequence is CASSLEYRGATHTEAFF. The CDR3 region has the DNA TGTGCCAGCAGCTTAGAGTATCGGGGGGCGACGCACACTGAAGCTTTCTTT.

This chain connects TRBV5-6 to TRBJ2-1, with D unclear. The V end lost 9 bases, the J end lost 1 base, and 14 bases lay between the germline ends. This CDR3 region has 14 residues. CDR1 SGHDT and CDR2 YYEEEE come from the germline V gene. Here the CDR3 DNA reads TGTGCCACCCCCGGGTCGGAGTCCTACAATGAGCAGTTCTTC. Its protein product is CATPGSESYNEQFF.

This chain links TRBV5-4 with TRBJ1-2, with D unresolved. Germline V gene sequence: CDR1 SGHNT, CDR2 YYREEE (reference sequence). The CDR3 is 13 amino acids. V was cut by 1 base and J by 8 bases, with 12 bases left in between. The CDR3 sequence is CASSLLSARGYTF. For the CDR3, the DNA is TGTGCCAGCAGCTTGTTGTCCGCCCGGGGCTACACCTTC. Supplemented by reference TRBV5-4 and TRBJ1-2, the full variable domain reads ETGVTQSPTHLIKTRGQQVTLRCSSQSGHNTVSWYQQALGQGPQFIFQYYREEENGRGNFPPRFSGLQFPNYSSELNVNALELDDSALYLCASSLLSARGYTFGSGTRLTVV.

CDR3 sequence reads: CASSKAPDRVDLGELFF. The CDR3 DNA is TGTGCCAGCAGCAAAGCCCCGGACAGGGTGGATCTCGGGGAGCTGTTTTTT. This sequence joins TRBV21-1 and TRBJ2-2; TRBD1 is the table's D call, not checked against the DNA. TRBV21-1 constitutes a pseudogene. The CDR3 covers 17 residues.

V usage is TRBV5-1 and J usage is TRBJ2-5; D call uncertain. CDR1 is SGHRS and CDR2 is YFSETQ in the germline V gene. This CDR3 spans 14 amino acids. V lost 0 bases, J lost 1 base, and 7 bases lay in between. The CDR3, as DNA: TGCGCCAGCAGCTTGGCGGCGGCCCAAGAGACCCAGTACTTC. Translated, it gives CASSLAAAQETQYF.

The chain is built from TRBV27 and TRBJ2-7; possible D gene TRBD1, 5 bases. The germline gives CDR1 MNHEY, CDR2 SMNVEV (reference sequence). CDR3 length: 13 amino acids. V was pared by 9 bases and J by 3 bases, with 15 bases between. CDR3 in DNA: TGTGCCAGGCCCCCGACAGTACGCTACGAGCAGTACTTC. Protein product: CARPPTVRYEQYF.

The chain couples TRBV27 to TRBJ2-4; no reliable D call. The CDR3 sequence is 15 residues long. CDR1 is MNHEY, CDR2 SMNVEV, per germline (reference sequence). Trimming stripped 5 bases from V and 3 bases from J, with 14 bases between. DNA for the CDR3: TGTGCCAGCAGTATTCCGAGAGCCGGCAAAAACATTCAGTACTTC. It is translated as CASSIPRAGKNIQYF.

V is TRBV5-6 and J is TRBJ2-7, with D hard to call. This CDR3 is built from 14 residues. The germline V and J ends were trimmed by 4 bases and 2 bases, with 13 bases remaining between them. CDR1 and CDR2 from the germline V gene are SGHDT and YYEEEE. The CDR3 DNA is TGTGCCAGCAGCGACTCGCAGCTGACCTACGAGCAGTACTTC. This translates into CASSDSQLTYEQYF.

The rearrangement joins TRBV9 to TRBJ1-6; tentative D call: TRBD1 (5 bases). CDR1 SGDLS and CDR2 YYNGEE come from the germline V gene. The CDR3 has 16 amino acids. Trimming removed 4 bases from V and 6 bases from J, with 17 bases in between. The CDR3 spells CASSLTGGNGNSPLHF. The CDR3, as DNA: TGTGCCAGCAGCCTCACGGGGGGGAATGGTAATTCACCCCTCCACTTT.

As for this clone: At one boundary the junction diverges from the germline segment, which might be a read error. In nucleotides, the CDR3 is TGTGCCGGGAGGGGCTTGACTGAAGCTTTCTTT. It encodes CAGRGLTEAFF. The gene calls are TRBV30 and TRBJ1-1, with D possibly being TRBD1 (5 bases). Germline lookup yields CDR1 GTSNPN and CDR2 SVGIG (reference sequence). The CDR3 length is 11 residues.